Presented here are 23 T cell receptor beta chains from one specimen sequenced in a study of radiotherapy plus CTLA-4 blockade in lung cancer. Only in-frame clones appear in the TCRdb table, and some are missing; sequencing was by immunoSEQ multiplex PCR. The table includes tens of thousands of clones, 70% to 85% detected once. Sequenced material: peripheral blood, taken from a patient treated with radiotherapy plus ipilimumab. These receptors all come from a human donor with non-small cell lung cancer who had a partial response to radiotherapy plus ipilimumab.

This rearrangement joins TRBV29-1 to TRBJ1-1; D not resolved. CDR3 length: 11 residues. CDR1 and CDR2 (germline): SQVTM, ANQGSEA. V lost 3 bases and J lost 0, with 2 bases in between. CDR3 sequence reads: CSVDMNTEAFF. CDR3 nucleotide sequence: TGCAGCGTTGACATGAACACTGAAGCTTTCTTT.

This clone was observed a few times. CDR3 in DNA: TGTGCCAGCAGCCACACGGGTGCGGGGGCCAACGTCCTGACTTTC. The encoded protein is CASSHTGAGANVLTF. The V and J genes are TRBV6-5 and TRBJ2-6; D remains unclear. The CDR3 is 15 amino acids. Germline V lookup: CDR1 MNHEY, CDR2 SVGAGI. V was shortened by 6 bases and J by 4 bases, with 13 bases between the two germline ends.

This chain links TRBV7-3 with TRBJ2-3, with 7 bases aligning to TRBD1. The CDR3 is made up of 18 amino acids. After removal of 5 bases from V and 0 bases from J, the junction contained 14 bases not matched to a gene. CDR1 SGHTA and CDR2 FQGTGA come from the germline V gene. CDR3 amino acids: CASSPWGQGVSSTDTQYF. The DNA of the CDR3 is TGTGCCAGCAGCCCCTGGGGGCAGGGGGTTTCTAGCACAGATACGCAGTATTTT.

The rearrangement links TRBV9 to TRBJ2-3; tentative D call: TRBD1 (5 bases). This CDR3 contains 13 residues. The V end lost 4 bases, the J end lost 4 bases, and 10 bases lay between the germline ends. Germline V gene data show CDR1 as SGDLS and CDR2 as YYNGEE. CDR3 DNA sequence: TGTGCCAGCAGCCCAGGGATCGCAGATACGCAGTATTTT. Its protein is CASSPGIADTQYF.

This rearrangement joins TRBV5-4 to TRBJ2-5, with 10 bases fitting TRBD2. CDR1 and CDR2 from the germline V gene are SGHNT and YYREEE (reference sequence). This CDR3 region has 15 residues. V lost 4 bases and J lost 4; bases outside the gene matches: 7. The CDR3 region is CASSGVAGGSETQYF. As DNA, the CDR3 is TGTGCCAGCAGCGGCGTAGCGGGGGGTTCAGAGACCCAGTACTTC.

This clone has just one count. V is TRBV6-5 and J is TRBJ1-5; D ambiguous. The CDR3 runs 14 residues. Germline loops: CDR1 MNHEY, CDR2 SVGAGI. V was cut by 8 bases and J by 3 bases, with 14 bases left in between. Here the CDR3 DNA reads TGTGCCAGCGCGGCAGTGTCCGACAATCAGCCCCAGCATTTT. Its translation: CASAAVSDNQPQHF.

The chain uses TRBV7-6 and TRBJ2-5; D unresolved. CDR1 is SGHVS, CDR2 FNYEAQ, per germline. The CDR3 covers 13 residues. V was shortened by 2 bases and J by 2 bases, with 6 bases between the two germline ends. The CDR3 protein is CASSLSGQETQYF. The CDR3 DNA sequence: TGTGCCAGCAGCTTATCCGGGCAAGAGACCCAGTACTTC.

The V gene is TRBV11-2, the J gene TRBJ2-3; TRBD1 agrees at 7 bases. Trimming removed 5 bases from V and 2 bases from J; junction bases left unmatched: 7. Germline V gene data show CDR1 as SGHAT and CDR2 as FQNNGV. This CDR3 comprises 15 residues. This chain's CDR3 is CASSPGTELTDTQYF. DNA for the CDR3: TGTGCCAGCAGCCCCGGGACAGAGCTCACAGATACGCAGTATTTT. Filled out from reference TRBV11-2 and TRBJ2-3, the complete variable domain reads EAGVAQSPRYKIIEKRQSVAFWCNPISGHATLYWYQQILGQGPKLLIQFQNNGVVDDSQLPKDRFSAERLKGVDSTLKIQPAKLEDSAVYLCASSPGTELTDTQYFGPGTRLTVL.

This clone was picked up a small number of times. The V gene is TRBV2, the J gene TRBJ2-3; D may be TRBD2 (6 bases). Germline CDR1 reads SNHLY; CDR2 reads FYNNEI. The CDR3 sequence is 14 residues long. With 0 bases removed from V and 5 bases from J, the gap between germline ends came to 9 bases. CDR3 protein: CASSEAGGGDTQYF. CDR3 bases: TGTGCCAGCAGTGAAGCGGGGGGTGGAGATACGCAGTATTTT.

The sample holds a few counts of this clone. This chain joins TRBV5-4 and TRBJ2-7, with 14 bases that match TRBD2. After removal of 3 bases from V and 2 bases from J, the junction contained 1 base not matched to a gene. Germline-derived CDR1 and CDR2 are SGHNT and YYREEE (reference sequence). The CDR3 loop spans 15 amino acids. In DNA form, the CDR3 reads TGTGCCAGCAGCTCGGGACTAGCGGGGGCCTACGAGCAGTACTTC. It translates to CASSSGLAGAYEQYF.

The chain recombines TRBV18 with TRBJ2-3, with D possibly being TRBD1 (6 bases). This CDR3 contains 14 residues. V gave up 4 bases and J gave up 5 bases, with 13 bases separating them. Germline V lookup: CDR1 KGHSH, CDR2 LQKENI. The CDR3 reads CASSLGTLGDTQYF. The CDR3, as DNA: TGTGCCAGCTCACTTGGGACACTGGGAGATACGCAGTATTTT.

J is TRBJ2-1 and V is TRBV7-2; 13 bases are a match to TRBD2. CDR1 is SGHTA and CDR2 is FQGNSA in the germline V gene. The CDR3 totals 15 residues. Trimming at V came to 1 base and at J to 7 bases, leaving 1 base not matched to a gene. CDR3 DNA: TGTGCCAGCAGCTTAGAACTAGCGGGGGGGAATGAGCAGTTCTTC. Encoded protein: CASSLELAGGNEQFF.

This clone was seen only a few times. The CDR3 reads CASSHSLSTDTQYF. DNA for the CDR3: TGCGCCAGCAGCCACTCACTAAGCACAGATACGCAGTATTTT. V usage is TRBV4-1 and J usage is TRBJ2-3, with unresolved D. V lost 3 bases and J 0 bases, leaving 7 bases between the germline ends. The germline gives CDR1 MGHRA, CDR2 YSYEKL. The CDR3 length is 14 residues.

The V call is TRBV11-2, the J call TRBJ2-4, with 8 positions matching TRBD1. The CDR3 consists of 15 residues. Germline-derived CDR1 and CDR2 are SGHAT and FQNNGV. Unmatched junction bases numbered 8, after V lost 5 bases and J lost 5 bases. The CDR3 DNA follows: TGTGCCAGCAGCCCGACCCGGACAGGGCAAAACATTCAGTACTTC. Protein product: CASSPTRTGQNIQYF.

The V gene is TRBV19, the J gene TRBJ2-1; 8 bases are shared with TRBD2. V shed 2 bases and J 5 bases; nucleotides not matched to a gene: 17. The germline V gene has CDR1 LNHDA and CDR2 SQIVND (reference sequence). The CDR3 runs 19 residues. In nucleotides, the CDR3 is TGTGCCAGTAGTATATATCCCTCACTGGCGGGGGGCATAAACAATGAGCAGTTCTTC. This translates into CASSIYPSLAGGINNEQFF.

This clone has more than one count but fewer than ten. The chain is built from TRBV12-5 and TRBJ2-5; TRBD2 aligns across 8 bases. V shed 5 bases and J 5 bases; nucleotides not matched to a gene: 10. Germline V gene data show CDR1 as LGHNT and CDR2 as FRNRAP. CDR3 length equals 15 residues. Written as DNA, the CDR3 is TGTGCTAGTGGTCAATCGGGGGGGCCAGGGGAGACCCAGTACTTC. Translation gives CASGQSGGPGETQYF.

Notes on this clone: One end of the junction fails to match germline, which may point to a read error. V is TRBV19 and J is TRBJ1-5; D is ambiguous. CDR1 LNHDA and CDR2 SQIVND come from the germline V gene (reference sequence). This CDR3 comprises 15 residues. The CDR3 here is CASSIEGPNNRPQHF. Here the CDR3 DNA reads TGTGCCAGTAGTATAGAGGGCCCTAACAATCGGCCCCAGCATTTT.

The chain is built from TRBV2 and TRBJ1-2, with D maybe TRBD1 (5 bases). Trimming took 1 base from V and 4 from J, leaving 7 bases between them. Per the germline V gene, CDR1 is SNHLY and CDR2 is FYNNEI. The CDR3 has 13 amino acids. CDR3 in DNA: TGTGCCAGCAGTGAAGGACAGTTCTATGGCTACACCTTC. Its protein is CASSEGQFYGYTF.

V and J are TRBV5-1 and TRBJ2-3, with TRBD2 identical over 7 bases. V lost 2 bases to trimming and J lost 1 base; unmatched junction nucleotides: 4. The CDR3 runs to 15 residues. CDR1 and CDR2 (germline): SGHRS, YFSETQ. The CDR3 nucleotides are TGCGCCAGCAGCTTAGCGGGGCTGGGCACAGATACGCAGTATTTT. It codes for CASSLAGLGTDTQYF.

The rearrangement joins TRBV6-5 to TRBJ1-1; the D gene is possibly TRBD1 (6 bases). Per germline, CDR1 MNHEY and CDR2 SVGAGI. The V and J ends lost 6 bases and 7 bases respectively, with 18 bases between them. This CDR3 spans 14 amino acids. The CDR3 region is CASRRGGGQGEAFF. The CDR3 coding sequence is TGTGCCAGCAGGAGGGGCGGGGGGCAGGGTGAAGCTTTCTTT.

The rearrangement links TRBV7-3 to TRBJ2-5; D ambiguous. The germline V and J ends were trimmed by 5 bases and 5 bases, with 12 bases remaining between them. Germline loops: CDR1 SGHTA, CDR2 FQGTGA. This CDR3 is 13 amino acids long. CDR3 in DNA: TGTGCCAGCAGCCAGGCTTCTGGGGAGACCCAGTACTTC. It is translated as CASSQASGETQYF.

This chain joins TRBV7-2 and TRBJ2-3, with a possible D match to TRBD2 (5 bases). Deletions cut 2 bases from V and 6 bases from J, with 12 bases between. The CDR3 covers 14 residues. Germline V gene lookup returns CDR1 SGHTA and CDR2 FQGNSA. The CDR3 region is CASSLTGLQDTQYF. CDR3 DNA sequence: TGTGCCAGCAGCTTAACCGGACTCCAGGATACGCAGTATTTT.

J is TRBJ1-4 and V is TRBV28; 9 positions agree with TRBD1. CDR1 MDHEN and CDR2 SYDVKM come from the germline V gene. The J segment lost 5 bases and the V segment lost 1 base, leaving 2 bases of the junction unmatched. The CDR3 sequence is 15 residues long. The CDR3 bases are TGTGCCAGCAGTTTATCGGGACAGGGAAATGAAAAACTGTTTTTT. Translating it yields CASSLSGQGNEKLFF.